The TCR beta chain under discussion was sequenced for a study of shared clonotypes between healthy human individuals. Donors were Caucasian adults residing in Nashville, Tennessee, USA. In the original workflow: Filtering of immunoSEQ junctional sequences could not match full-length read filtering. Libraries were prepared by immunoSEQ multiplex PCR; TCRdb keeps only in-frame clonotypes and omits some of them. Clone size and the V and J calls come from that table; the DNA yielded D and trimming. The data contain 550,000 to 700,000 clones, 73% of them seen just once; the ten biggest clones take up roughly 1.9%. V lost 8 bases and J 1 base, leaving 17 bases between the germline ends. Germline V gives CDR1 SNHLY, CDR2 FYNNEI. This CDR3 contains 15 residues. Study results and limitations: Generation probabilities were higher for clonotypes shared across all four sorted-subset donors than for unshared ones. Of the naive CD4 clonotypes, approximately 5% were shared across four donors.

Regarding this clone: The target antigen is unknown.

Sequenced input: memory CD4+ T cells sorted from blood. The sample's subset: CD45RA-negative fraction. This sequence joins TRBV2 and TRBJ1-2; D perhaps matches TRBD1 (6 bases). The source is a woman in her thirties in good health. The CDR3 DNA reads TGTGCCAGCGAGGGTGGACAGCCAGTTAACTATGGCTACACCTTC. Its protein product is CASEGGQPVNYGYTF.